The present T cell receptor beta chain was sequenced within a study of blood T cell repertoires in COVID-19. Looking at the study overall: Symptom resolution, clearance, or two negative PCRs marked donors in Cohort 3 as recovered. Donors in the United States, Italy and Spain gave samples during acute or convalescent COVID-19.

How the authors handled the data: Amplification with reference gene primers provided the estimates of nucleated cell counts. Profiled with immunoSEQ multiplex PCR; TCRdb holds only in-frame clones, not every one. The V and J calls and clone size are taken from that table; D and trimming were inferred from the DNA. The data hold about 190,000 clones, with about 88% observed a single time. A word on this clone: Within the sample, other DNA sequences also encode this same CDR3.

Trimming shortened V by 4 bases and J by 1 base, and 3 bases separated the two germline ends. The CDR3 length is 12 residues. The germline V gene encodes CDR1 MNHEY and CDR2 SVGEGT. The V call is TRBV6-2 or TRBV6-3, the J call TRBJ2-3; D remains unclear. This TCR was sampled from a woman aged 40 to 50 in a cohort exposed to, infected with or recovered from COVID-19 (not recorded which). The specimen was PBMCs or T cells enriched from blood (not recorded which). CDR3 DNA: TGTGCCAGCAGTTCAGGCACAGATACGCAGTATTTT. Translation gives CASSSGTDTQYF.